Shown below are 16 T cell receptor beta chains from a single sample sequenced in a study of vaccination and CD4 T cells after COVID-19. The treatment is: roughly nine-day PBMC culture with coronavirus spike peptide pools or control peptides (ViraFEST assay). The Oncomine TCR Beta short-read assay generated sequence data from the DNA of cultured CD4+ T cells. Each CDR3 protein is one row after TCRdb ran MiXCR on the PCR reads. Among 17,000 or so distinct CDR3 sequences, 43% were seen once, and the ten largest hold just over 6.5%. No antigen has been assigned to these receptors. The sample in question was CD4+ T cells from blood, cultured in vitro, obtained after SARS-CoV-2 vaccination. Source of these receptors: a human donor who had recovered from COVID-19.

The CDR3 nucleotides are TGTGCCAGCAGTTACCTGAGGGGACAAGAGACCCAGTACTTC. Its translation: CASSYLRGQETQYF. The genes are TRBV6-2 or TRBV6-3 and TRBJ2-5, with D possibly being TRBD1 or TRBD2 (5 bases each). Germline V gene lookup returns CDR1 MNHEY and CDR2 SVGEGT. V was clipped by 2 bases and J by 2 bases, with 9 bases between them. The CDR3 spans 14 residues.

The CDR3 reads CASSLSRQGTDTQYF. The CDR3 region has the DNA TGTGCCAGCAGTTTATCCAGGCAGGGTACAGATACGCAGTATTTT. The V gene is TRBV28, the J gene TRBJ2-3, with a tentative D call TRBD1 (5 bases). V was pared by 1 base and J by 3 bases, with 11 bases between. The length of the CDR3 is 15 residues. CDR1 and CDR2 from the germline V gene are MDHEN and SYDVKM.

The chain is built from TRBV6-2 or TRBV6-3 and TRBJ2-3; D is ambiguous. Germline V gene sequence: CDR1 MNHEY, CDR2 SVGEGT. The CDR3 totals 14 residues. V gave up 6 bases and J gave up 0 bases, with 10 bases separating them. CDR3 bases: TGTGCCAGCAGACTCGGACGGAGCACAGATACGCAGTATTTT. Its protein product is CASRLGRSTDTQYF.

The table lists this clonotype with a few counts. CDR3 DNA sequence: TGTGCCAGCAGCCTCGGACAGGGTAATGGCTACACCTTC. Translation: CASSLGQGNGYTF. The genes are TRBV7-3 and TRBJ1-2; 8 bases are shared with TRBD1. Unmatched junction bases numbered 5, after V lost 5 bases and J lost 6 bases. The CDR3 sequence is 13 residues long. Germline V CDR1 and CDR2: SGHTA, FQGTGA. Complete variable domain (other parts from reference TRBV7-3 and TRBJ1-2): GAGVSQTPSNKVTEKGKYVELRCDPISGHTALYWYRQSLGQGPEFLIYFQGTGAADDSGLPNDRFFAVRPEGSVSTLKIQRTERGDSAVYLCASSLGQGNGYTFGSGTRLTVV.

The genes are TRBV2 and TRBJ1-2, with a tentative D call TRBD1 (5 bases). The CDR3 is made up of 13 amino acids. The germline V gene encodes CDR1 SNHLY and CDR2 FYNNEI. Trimming stripped 6 bases from V and 0 bases from J, with 8 bases between. The CDR3 reads CASRRTPNYGYTF. In DNA form, the CDR3 reads TGTGCCAGCAGACGGACACCTAACTATGGCTACACCTTC. The full variable domain, its missing parts supplied by reference TRBV2 and TRBJ1-2, is EPEVTQTPSHQVTQMGQEVILRCVPISNHLYFYWYRQILGQKVEFLVSFYNNEISEKSEIFDDQFSVERPDGSNFTLKIRSTKLEDSAMYFCASRRTPNYGYTFGSGTRLTVV.

The chain joins TRBV2 to TRBJ1-1; D remains unclear. The CDR3 runs 12 residues. The V gene's germline CDR1 is SNHLY and CDR2 FYNNEI. Trimming pared 6 bases from V and 5 bases from J, leaving 10 bases between. CDR3 protein: CASRRLGTEAFF. In DNA, the CDR3 is TGTGCCAGCAGGAGATTGGGAACTGAAGCTTTCTTT.

This clonotype is medium-sized (0.01 to 0.1%). J is TRBJ2-1 and V is TRBV7-9; weak D call: TRBD2 (6 bases). The CDR3 contains 12 residues. Between the trimmed V and J ends, which lost 7 bases and 7 bases, there was a span of 11 bases. Per germline, CDR1 SEHNR and CDR2 FQNEAQ (reference sequence). CDR3 DNA sequence: TGTGCCAGCACCATGCGGGAAAATGAGCAGTTCTTC. Translating it yields CASTMRENEQFF.

The rearrangement joins TRBV29-1 to TRBJ2-7, with 7 bases lining up with TRBD2. This CDR3 region has 16 residues. Germline V gene sequence: CDR1 SQVTM, CDR2 ANQGSEA. The V and J ends lost 3 bases and 0 bases, in that order; junction bases with no gene match: 11. The CDR3 here is CSVDAIDGRSSYEQYF. The CDR3 DNA reads TGCAGCGTTGACGCTATTGACGGGAGGAGCTCCTACGAGCAGTACTTC.

The table lists this clonotype with a few counts. The chain couples TRBV7-3 to TRBJ2-1, with 11 bases aligning to TRBD2. The junction had 5 bases not matched to a gene; V was cut back by 8 bases and J by 5 bases. Germline V gives CDR1 SGHTA, CDR2 FQGTGA. CDR3 length: 14 amino acids. CDR3 DNA sequence: TGTGCCAGCTCAACGGGACTAGCGGACAATGAGCAGTTCTTC. This gives the protein CASSTGLADNEQFF. The whole variable domain, filled in from reference TRBV7-3 and TRBJ2-1, reads GAGVSQTPSNKVTEKGKYVELRCDPISGHTALYWYRQSLGQGPEFLIYFQGTGAADDSGLPNDRFFAVRPEGSVSTLKIQRTERGDSAVYLCASSTGLADNEQFFGPGTRLTVL.

The chain combines TRBV10-3 with TRBJ2-1, with 12 bases aligning to TRBD2. The CDR3 totals 15 residues. V lost 4 bases, J lost 5 bases, and 3 bases stayed unmatched. The germline CDR1 and CDR2 sequences are ENHRY and SYGVKD. The CDR3 loop reads CAISALAGGDNEQFF. CDR3 bases: TGTGCCATCAGTGCTCTAGCGGGAGGGGACAATGAGCAGTTCTTC.

This clonotype was found a few times. The chain links TRBV7-9 to TRBJ1-2; possible D gene TRBD1, 5 bases. Germline V gene data show CDR1 as SEHNR and CDR2 as FQNEAQ (reference sequence). Between the trimmed V and J ends, which lost 5 bases and 4 bases, there was a span of 8 bases. There are 12 residues in the CDR3. CDR3 amino acids: CASSIDSYGYTF. Written as DNA, the CDR3 is TGTGCCAGCAGCATAGACAGCTATGGCTACACCTTC.

This clonotype was recorded a few times. V and J are TRBV7-6 and TRBJ2-5; no clear D gene. Germline CDR1 and CDR2: SGHVS and FNYEAQ. V lost 5 bases and J lost 2, with 9 bases in between. There are 13 residues in the CDR3. The CDR3 region has the DNA TGTGCCAGCAGCACCAACCCTCAAGAGACCCAGTACTTC. Protein sequence: CASSTNPQETQYF.

The chain uses TRBV7-2 and TRBJ1-6; 8 positions match TRBD1. This CDR3 region has 14 residues. J lost 9 bases, V lost 4 bases, and 5 bases had no gene match. Germline V gene lookup returns CDR1 SGHTA and CDR2 FQGNSA. In DNA form, the CDR3 reads TGTGCCAGCAGCTCCAGGGGGCAAGGTTCACCCCTCCACTTT. This codes for CASSSRGQGSPLHF.

This clonotype is medium-sized by share. The chain is built from TRBV28 and TRBJ2-7, with D tentatively TRBD1 (6 bases). Trimming removed 8 bases at V and 7 bases at J, with 18 bases between. CDR1 and CDR2 (germline): MDHEN, SYDVKM. CDR3 length: 13 amino acids. CDR3 coding DNA: TGTGCCAGCGGCCGACAGGTTTTCAATGAGCAGTACTTC. It encodes CASGRQVFNEQYF.

This clonotype was seen a handful of times. The chain carries TRBV20-1 and TRBJ2-4, with D possibly being TRBD1 (5 bases). In germline, CDR1 is DFQATT, CDR2 SNEGSKA (reference sequence). The CDR3 is 13 residues long. Trimming took 4 bases from V and 5 from J, leaving 12 bases between them. The CDR3 sequence is CSANPWGENIQYF. The CDR3 region has the DNA TGCAGTGCTAATCCTTGGGGCGAAAACATTCAGTACTTC.

The genes are TRBV20-1 and TRBJ2-1, with 8 bases fitting TRBD2. The length of the CDR3 is 16 residues. V shed 1 base and J 7 bases; nucleotides not matched to a gene: 12. Per the germline V gene, CDR1 is DFQATT and CDR2 is SNEGSKA (reference sequence). The CDR3 spells CSARAPTGGPRNEQFF. In nucleotides, the CDR3 is TGCAGTGCTAGAGCCCCCACGGGAGGGCCGAGGAATGAGCAGTTCTTC.